The 6 T cell receptor beta chains in this list originate from one sample, sequenced in a study of high-grade serous ovarian cancer treatment subgroups. The method was immunoSEQ multiplex PCR; TCRdb's version includes in-frame clones alone and lacks a portion of them. Of 5,800 or so clones in the sample, about 70% are singletons; the top ten hold 7.7%. Tumor samples were taken before definitive surgery or chemotherapy. Sequences were obtained from tumor tissue. The receptors stem from a human donor with high-grade serous ovarian cancer.

The rearrangement uses TRBV6-5 and TRBJ1-6; TRBD1 matches 9 bases. V lost 4 bases and J lost 7; bases outside the gene matches: 5. Per the germline V gene, CDR1 is MNHEY and CDR2 is SVGAGI. This CDR3 has 15 amino acids. The CDR3 protein is CASSSRTGENSPLHF. The CDR3 nucleotides read TGTGCCAGCAGTTCCCGGACAGGGGAGAATTCACCCCTCCACTTT.

The chain carries TRBV7-9 and TRBJ2-1; TRBD2 is a possible D gene (5 bases). The CDR3 contains 16 residues. Per germline, CDR1 SEHNR and CDR2 FQNEAQ (reference sequence). V dropped 5 bases and J dropped 12 bases, with 26 bases sitting between them. The CDR3 sequence: CASSLGIARGFNRQFF. CDR3 sequence (DNA): TGTGCCAGCAGCCTCGGTATTGCCCGGGGATTTAATAGGCAGTTCTTC. The full variable domain, in which reference TRBV7-9 and TRBJ2-1 provide the parts outside the CDR3, is DTGVSQNPRHKITKRGQNVTFRCDPISEHNRLYWYRQTLGQGPEFLTYFQNEAQLEKSRLLSDRFSAERPKGSFSTLEIQRTEQGDSAMYLCASSLGIARGFNRQFFGPGTRLTVL.

This CDR3 reads CASSIGVEVRSPLHF. CDR3 nucleotide sequence: TGTGCCAGTAGTATAGGAGTTGAAGTCCGGTCACCCCTCCACTTT. The gene calls are TRBV19 and TRBJ1-6; D not certain. Germline V gene sequence: CDR1 LNHDA, CDR2 SQIVND (reference sequence). This CDR3 is 15 amino acids long. V was clipped by 1 base and J by 10 bases, with 14 bases between them.

The rearrangement links TRBV18 to TRBJ2-7; 7 bases line up with TRBD1. Germline V gives CDR1 KGHSH, CDR2 LQKENI. This CDR3 has 16 amino acids. V lost 3 bases, J lost 4 bases, and 12 bases stayed unmatched. CDR3 loop: CASSPRQGVGQYEQYF. As DNA, the CDR3 is TGTGCCAGCTCACCTCGACAGGGTGTGGGCCAATACGAGCAGTACTTC.

The genes are TRBV2 and TRBJ2-7; D call uncertain. Germline V lookup: CDR1 SNHLY, CDR2 FYNNEI. CDR3 length: 11 residues. Trimming cost V 4 bases and J 6 bases, with 7 bases left between them. This CDR3 is CASSGTAEQYF. CDR3 bases: TGTGCCAGCAGTGGAACGGCCGAGCAGTACTTC.

This clone was counted only a few times. CDR3 residues: CASSAQNTEAFF. CDR3 nucleotide sequence: TGTGCCAGCTCGGCCCAGAACACTGAAGCTTTCTTT. This chain uses TRBV2 with TRBJ1-1; D unresolved. V lost 8 bases, J lost 1 base, and 8 bases lay in between. Germline CDR1 SNHLY, CDR2 FYNNEI. The CDR3 totals 12 residues.